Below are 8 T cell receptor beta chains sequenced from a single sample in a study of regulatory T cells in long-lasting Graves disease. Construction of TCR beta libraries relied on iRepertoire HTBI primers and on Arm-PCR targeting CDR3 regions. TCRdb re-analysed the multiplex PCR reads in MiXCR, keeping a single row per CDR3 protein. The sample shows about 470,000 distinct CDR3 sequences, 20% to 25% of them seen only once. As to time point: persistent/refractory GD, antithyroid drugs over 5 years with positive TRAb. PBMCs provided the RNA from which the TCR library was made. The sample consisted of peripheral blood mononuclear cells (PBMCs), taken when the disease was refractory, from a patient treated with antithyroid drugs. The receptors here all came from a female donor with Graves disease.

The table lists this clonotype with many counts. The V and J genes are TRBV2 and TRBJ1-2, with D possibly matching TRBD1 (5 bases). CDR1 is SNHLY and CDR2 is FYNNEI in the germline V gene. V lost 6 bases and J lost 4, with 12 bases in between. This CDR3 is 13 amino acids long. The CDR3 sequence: CASRPDSGYGYTF. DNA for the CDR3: TGTGCCAGCAGACCTGACAGTGGCTATGGCTACACCTTC.

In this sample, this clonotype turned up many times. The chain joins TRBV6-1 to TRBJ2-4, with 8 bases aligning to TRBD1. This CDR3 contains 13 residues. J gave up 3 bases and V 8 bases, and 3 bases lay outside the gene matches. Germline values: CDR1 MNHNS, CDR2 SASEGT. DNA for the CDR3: TGTGCCAGCGGACAGGGCGGCAAAAACATTCAGTACTTC. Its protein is CASGQGGKNIQYF.

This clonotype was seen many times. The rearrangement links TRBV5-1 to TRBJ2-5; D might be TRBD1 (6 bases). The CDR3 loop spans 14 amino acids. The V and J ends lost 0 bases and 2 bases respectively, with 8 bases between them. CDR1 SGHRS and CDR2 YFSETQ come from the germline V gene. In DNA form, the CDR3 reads TGCGCCAGCAGCTTGGACCAGGGGCAAGAGACCCAGTACTTC. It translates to CASSLDQGQETQYF.

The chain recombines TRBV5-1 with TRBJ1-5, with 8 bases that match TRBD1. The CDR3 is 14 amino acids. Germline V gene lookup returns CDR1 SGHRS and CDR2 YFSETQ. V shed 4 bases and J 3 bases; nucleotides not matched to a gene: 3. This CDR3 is CASSPTGVNQPQHF. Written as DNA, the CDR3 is TGCGCCAGCAGCCCGACAGGGGTCAATCAGCCCCAGCATTTT.

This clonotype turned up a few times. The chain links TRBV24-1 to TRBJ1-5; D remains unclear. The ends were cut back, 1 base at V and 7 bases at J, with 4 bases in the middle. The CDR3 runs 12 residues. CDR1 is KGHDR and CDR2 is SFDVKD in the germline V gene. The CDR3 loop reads CATSDLGQPQHF. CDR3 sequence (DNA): TGTGCCACCAGTGATTTAGGACAGCCCCAGCATTTT.

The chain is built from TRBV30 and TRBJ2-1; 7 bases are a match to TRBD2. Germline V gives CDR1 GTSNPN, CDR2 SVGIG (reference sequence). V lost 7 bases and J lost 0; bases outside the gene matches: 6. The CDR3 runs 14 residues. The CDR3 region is CASTSESSYNEQFF. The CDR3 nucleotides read TGTGCCTCAACTAGCGAGAGCTCCTACAATGAGCAGTTCTTC.

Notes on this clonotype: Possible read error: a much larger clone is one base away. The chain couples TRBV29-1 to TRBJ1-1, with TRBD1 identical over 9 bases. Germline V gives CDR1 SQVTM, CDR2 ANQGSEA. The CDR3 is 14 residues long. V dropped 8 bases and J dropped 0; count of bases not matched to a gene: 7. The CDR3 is CSSGTGSMNTEAFF. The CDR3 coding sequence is TGCAGCAGTGGGACAGGGTCCATGAACACTGAAGCTTTCTTT.

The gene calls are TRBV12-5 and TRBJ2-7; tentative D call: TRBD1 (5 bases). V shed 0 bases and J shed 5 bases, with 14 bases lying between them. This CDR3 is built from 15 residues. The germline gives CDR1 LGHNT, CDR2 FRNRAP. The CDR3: CASGLVEAGPNEQYF. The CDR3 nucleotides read TGTGCTAGTGGTTTGGTAGAGGCAGGGCCAAACGAGCAGTACTTC.